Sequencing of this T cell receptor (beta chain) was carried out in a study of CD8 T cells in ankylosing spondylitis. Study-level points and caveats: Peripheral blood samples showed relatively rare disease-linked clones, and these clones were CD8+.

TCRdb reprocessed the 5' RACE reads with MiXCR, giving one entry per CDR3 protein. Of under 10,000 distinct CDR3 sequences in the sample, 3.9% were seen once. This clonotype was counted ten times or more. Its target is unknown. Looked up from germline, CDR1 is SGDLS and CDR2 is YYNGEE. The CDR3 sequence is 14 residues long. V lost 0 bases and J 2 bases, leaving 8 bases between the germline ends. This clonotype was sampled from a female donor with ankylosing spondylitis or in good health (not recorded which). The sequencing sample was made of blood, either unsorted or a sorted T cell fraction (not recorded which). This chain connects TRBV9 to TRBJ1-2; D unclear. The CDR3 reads CASSVGSQNYGYTF. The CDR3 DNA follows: TGTGCCAGCAGCGTAGGCTCCCAGAACTATGGCTACACCTTC.